This record looks at one T cell receptor beta chain sequence and its context. CDR1 and CDR2 (germline): LNHDA, SQIVND (reference sequence). Trimming took 5 bases from V and 2 from J; bases not matched to a gene: 13. There are 17 residues in the CDR3. Assay: immunoSEQ multiplex PCR; the TCRdb copy retains only in-frame clones and omits some. There are tens of thousands of clones in the sample; roughly 93% occur only once, and more than 1.2% lies in the top ten. This entry comes from a study of T cell changes during pregnancy in multiple sclerosis. The receptor comes from a female donor with multiple sclerosis, enrolled in a pregnancy study. V and J are TRBV19 and TRBJ1-2; 8 bases are shared with TRBD1. The specimen was peripheral blood, collected in the third trimester of pregnancy. CDR3 sequence: CASSSPGTGHLNYGYTF. CDR3 nucleotides: TGTGCCAGTAGTTCCCCCGGGACAGGCCACCTCAACTATGGCTACACCTTC. The full variable domain, rest sourced from reference TRBV19 and TRBJ1-2, is DGGITQSPKYLFRKEGQNVTLSCEQNLNHDAMYWYRQDPGQGLRLIYYSQIVNDFQKGDIAEGYSVSREKKESFPLTVTSAQKNPTAFYLCASSSPGTGHLNYGYTFGSGTRLTVV.